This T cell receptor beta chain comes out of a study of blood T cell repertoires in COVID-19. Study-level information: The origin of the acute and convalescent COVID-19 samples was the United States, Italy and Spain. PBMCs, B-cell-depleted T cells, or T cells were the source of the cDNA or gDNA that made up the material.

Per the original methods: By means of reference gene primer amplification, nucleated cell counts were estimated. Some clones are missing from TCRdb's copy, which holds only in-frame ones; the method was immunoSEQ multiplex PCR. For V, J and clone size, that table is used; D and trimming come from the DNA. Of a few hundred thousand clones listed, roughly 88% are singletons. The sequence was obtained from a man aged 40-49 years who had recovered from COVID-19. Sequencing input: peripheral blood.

This CDR3 reads CASSPGQGNGNTIYF. Written as DNA, the CDR3 is TGTGCCAGCTCACCCGGACAGGGGAACGGAAACACCATATATTTT. This rearrangement joins TRBV18 to TRBJ1-3; 9 bases line up with TRBD1. Germline CDR1 and CDR2: KGHSH and LQKENI. Trimming took 3 bases from V and 4 from J; bases not matched to a gene: 4. The CDR3 has 15 residues.